These 17 T cell receptor beta chains share one sample of origin, sequenced in a study of blood T cell repertoires in COVID-19. Only in-frame clones appear in the TCRdb table, and some are missing; sequencing was by immunoSEQ multiplex PCR. Of around 230,000 clones listed, about 91% are singletons. Sequencing was done on a sample of PBMCs or T cells enriched from blood (not recorded which). These receptors were taken from a woman aged 40-49 years with acute COVID-19.

The rearrangement joins TRBV5-1 to TRBJ2-1; D perhaps matches TRBD1 (6 bases). In germline, CDR1 is SGHRS, CDR2 YFSETQ. V lost 0 bases, J lost 5 bases, and 12 bases lay in between. The CDR3 has 15 residues. CDR3 nucleotides: TGCGCCAGCAGCTTGGACAGGGTGCTAAACAATGAGCAGTTCTTC. Its translation: CASSLDRVLNNEQFF.

The V call is TRBV30, the J call TRBJ2-1; no definite D call. The germline V gene has CDR1 GTSNPN and CDR2 SVGIG (reference sequence). The V gene lost 4 bases and the J gene lost 6 bases, with 19 bases spanning the gap. The CDR3 spans 15 residues. The CDR3 DNA follows: TGTGCCTGGACCGTCCCCGGTATTCTCGGCAATGAGCAGTTCTTC. Protein sequence: CAWTVPGILGNEQFF.

J is TRBJ2-5 and V is TRBV5-1; a possible D gene is TRBD2 (6 bases). The germline V gene has CDR1 SGHRS and CDR2 YFSETQ. The CDR3 totals 16 residues. The ends were cut back, 0 bases at V and 4 bases at J, with 16 bases in the middle. This CDR3 is CASSLVPLDSGETQYF. DNA for the CDR3: TGCGCCAGCAGCTTGGTTCCGTTGGATAGCGGAGAGACCCAGTACTTC. The entire variable domain, with the rest obtained from reference TRBV5-1 and TRBJ2-5, is as follows: KAGVTQTPRYLIKTRGQQVTLSCSPISGHRSVSWYQQTPGQGLQFLFEYFSETQRNKGNFPGRFSGRQFSNSRSEMNVSTLELGDSALYLCASSLVPLDSGETQYFGPGTRLLVL.

The genes are TRBV20-1 and TRBJ2-3; perhaps TRBD1 as D (6 bases). This CDR3 comprises 15 residues. V was shortened by 3 bases and J by 4 bases, with 17 bases between the two germline ends. In germline, CDR1 is DFQATT, CDR2 SNEGSKA (reference sequence). The CDR3: CSASMAGEVADTQYF. The CDR3 coding sequence is TGCAGTGCTAGTATGGCAGGGGAAGTAGCAGATACGCAGTATTTT.

This chain joins TRBV9 and TRBJ2-1; 9 bases map to TRBD1. J was trimmed by 6 bases and V by 0 bases; bases with no gene match: 7. CDR1 SGDLS and CDR2 YYNGEE come from the germline V gene. There are 16 residues in the CDR3. CDR3 DNA: TGTGCCAGCAGCGTAGCTACCGGACAGGGGTTCAATGAGCAGTTCTTC. Encoded protein: CASSVATGQGFNEQFF.

The chain is built from TRBV21-1 and TRBJ2-7; the table names TRBD1, a call not compared with the DNA. TRBV21-1 is reported as a pseudogene. CDR3 length equals 17 residues. The CDR3 spells CASSPKQVNARAAEQYV. CDR3 DNA sequence: TGTGCCAGCAGCCCAAAGCAGGTAAATGCCAGGGCGGCCGAGCAGTACGTC.

The chain combines TRBV2 with TRBJ1-1; 7 bases match TRBD1. V trimming: 4 bases; J trimming: 0 bases; junction bases outside the gene matches: 5. Per the germline V gene, CDR1 is SNHLY and CDR2 is FYNNEI. This CDR3 is 15 amino acids long. The CDR3 protein is CASSVTRGVNTEAFF. DNA for the CDR3: TGTGCCAGCAGTGTCACCAGGGGGGTGAACACTGAAGCTTTCTTT. Complete variable domain (other parts from reference TRBV2 and TRBJ1-1): EPEVTQTPSHQVTQMGQEVILRCVPISNHLYFYWYRQILGQKVEFLVSFYNNEISEKSEIFDDQFSVERPDGSNFTLKIRSTKLEDSAMYFCASSVTRGVNTEAFFGQGTRLTVV.

This clone was seen a few times. The rearrangement joins TRBV27 to TRBJ1-2; weak D call: TRBD1 (6 bases). Germline lookup yields CDR1 MNHEY and CDR2 SMNVEV (reference sequence). This CDR3 spans 13 amino acids. V lost 2 bases and J lost 7, with 11 bases in between. The CDR3 loop is CASSLAGVRGYTF. Written as DNA, the CDR3 is TGTGCCAGCAGTTTAGCAGGGGTTCGTGGCTACACCTTC.

This clone showed up just a few times. The rearrangement links TRBV6-1 to TRBJ1-6, with TRBD1 as a possible D gene (5 bases). The V end was cut by 2 bases, the J end by 6 bases, with 11 bases between. Per the germline V gene, CDR1 is MNHNS and CDR2 is SASEGT. The CDR3 totals 15 residues. The CDR3, as DNA: TGTGCCAGCAGTGAAATTCAGGGCAGTAATTCACCCCTCCACTTT. Translated, it gives CASSEIQGSNSPLHF.

V is TRBV5-6 and J is TRBJ1-4; 12 bases fit TRBD1. Germline V gene lookup returns CDR1 SGHDT and CDR2 YYEEEE. V was clipped by 0 bases and J by 2 bases; unmatched bases: 8. The CDR3 has 19 residues. The CDR3 spells CASSLAGQGAESTNEKLFF. CDR3 nucleotide sequence: TGTGCCAGCAGCTTGGCGGGACAGGGGGCTGAATCGACTAATGAAAAACTGTTTTTT.

The chain recombines TRBV6-4 with TRBJ2-2; maybe TRBD1 (5 bases). V was pared by 7 bases and J by 5 bases, with 14 bases between. This CDR3 is built from 14 residues. Germline-derived CDR1 and CDR2 are MRHNA and SNTAGT. The CDR3 sequence: CASTPQGGTGELFF. The CDR3 nucleotides read TGTGCCAGCACCCCGCAGGGCGGAACCGGGGAGCTGTTTTTT.

V gene TRBV7-9 combines with J gene TRBJ2-1; TRBD1 is a possible D gene (5 bases). The V end was cut by 5 bases, the J end by 8 bases, with 10 bases between. This CDR3 region has 12 residues. CDR1 is SEHNR and CDR2 is FQNEAQ in the germline V gene (reference sequence). In nucleotides, the CDR3 is TGTGCCAGCAGCCTAAGGGGTGATGAGCAGTTCTTC. Translated: CASSLRGDEQFF.

This clone came up once. This chain links TRBV10-2 with TRBJ1-2; 7 positions match TRBD1. CDR3 length: 13 residues. Germline V lookup: CDR1 WSHSY, CDR2 SAAADI. With 10 bases clipped from V and 0 bases from J, the junction kept 5 bases outside the gene matches. CDR3 amino acids: CATGDSSNYGYTF. CDR3 DNA sequence: TGCGCCACCGGGGACAGCTCTAACTATGGCTACACCTTC.

This sequence joins TRBV20-1 and TRBJ2-7; a weak D match, TRBD1 (5 bases). V was trimmed by 3 bases and J by 3 bases, leaving 6 bases between them. Germline V CDR1 and CDR2: DFQATT, SNEGSKA (reference sequence). CDR3 length: 11 residues. The chain's CDR3 is CSASDSYEQYV. Written as DNA, the CDR3 is TGCAGTGCTAGCGACAGCTACGAGCAGTACGTC.

The sample holds one count of this clone. V gene TRBV30 combines with J gene TRBJ1-2, with D perhaps matching TRBD1 (5 bases). V was shortened by 8 bases and J by 5 bases, with 21 bases between the two germline ends. CDR1 is GTSNPN and CDR2 is SVGIG in the germline V gene (reference sequence). The CDR3 covers 14 residues. The CDR3 loop is CALDAYAGRYGYTF. CDR3 nucleotides: TGTGCCCTGGATGCGTATGCGGGGCGGTATGGCTACACCTTC.

The chain joins TRBV4-3 to TRBJ2-7, with D possibly TRBD1 on 5 matching bases. Deletions cut 0 bases from V and 7 bases from J, with 16 bases between. There are 15 residues in the CDR3. Germline CDR1 LGHNA, CDR2 YSLEER. The CDR3 DNA sequence: TGCGCCAGCAGCCAAGATGTTTCAGGGTACTATGAGCAGTACTTC. Translated: CASSQDVSGYYEQYF.

V is TRBV11-2 and J is TRBJ2-7; 7 positions match TRBD1. V gave up 5 bases and J gave up 0 bases; unmatched junction bases: 7. The germline V gene has CDR1 SGHAT and CDR2 FQNNGV. This CDR3 spans 15 amino acids. In DNA form, the CDR3 reads TGTGCCAGCAGCCCTGGGACAGTCCCCTCCTACGAGCAGTACTTC. This translates into CASSPGTVPSYEQYF.